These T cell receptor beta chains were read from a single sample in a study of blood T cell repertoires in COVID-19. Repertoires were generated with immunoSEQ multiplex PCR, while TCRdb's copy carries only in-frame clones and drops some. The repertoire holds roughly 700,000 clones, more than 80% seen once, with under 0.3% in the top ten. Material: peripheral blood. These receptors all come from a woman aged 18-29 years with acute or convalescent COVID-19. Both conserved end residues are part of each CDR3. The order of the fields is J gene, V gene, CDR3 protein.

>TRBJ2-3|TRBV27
CASSLAGVSTDTQYF
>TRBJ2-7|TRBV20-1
CSARASGEQYF
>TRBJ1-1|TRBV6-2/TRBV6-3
CASSYRGAEAFF
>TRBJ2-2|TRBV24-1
CATSDLSGAGELFF
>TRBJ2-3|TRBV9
CASRGTGVADTQYF
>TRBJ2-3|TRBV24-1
CATSDPGQGTDTQYF
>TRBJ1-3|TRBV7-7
CASSLGLTGSGNTIYF
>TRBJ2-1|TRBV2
CASSILAGGSYNEQFF
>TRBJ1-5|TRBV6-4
CASSEKANQPQHF
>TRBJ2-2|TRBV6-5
CASSYAPSQGTGELFF
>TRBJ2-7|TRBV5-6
CASSQGVYEQYF
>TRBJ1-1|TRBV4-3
CASSQVSGGPEAFF
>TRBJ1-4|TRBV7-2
CASSLTGTNEKLFF
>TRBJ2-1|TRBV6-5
CASRYGQGNEQFF
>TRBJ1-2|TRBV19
CASLGGVRGLYGYTF
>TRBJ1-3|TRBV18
CASSPEGTSGNTIYF
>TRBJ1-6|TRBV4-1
CASSHPGGWDSPLHF
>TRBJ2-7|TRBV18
CASSRGTVYEQYF
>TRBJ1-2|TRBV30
CASDRAGGYTF
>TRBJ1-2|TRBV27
CASSPGGPYGYTF
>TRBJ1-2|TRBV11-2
CASSQRQGVDGYTF
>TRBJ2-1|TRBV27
CASSLRGSYNEQFF
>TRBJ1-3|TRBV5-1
CASSRLGQRMGNTIYF
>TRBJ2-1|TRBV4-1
CASSHPPAGSTYNEQFF
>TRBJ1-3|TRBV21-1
CASSILQGPSSGNTIYF
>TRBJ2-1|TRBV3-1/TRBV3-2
CASSQNTGTLYNEQFF
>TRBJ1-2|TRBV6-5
CASRQQGNYGYTF
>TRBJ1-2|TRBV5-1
CASSFDRIYGYTF
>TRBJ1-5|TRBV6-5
CASSYGSNQPQHF
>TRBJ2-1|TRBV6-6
CASSLLLGGAYNEQFF
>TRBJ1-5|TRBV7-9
CASSSELDILSNQPQHF